Following are 2 T cell receptor beta chains from one sample sequenced in a study of neurological immune-mediated disorders. MiXCR, applied by TCRdb to the 5' RACE reads, yields one record per CDR3 protein. Of tens of thousands of distinct CDR3 sequences detected, less than 5.5% appear once; the ten largest clones hold about 2.4%. Sequenced sample: PBMCs. All receptors derive from a woman in her 30s with multiple sclerosis.

The table lists this clonotype with a few counts. This chain joins TRBV5-1 and TRBJ2-3; D gene unclear. Trimming took 2 bases from V and 0 from J, leaving 7 bases between them. Germline V gene data show CDR1 as SGHRS and CDR2 as YFSETQ. The CDR3 runs 14 residues. The CDR3 loop is CASSFGISTDTQYF. Here the CDR3 DNA reads TGCGCCAGCAGCTTCGGCATTAGCACAGATACGCAGTATTTT.

This clonotype was recorded many times. The rearrangement links TRBV5-1 to TRBJ2-2; D gene ambiguous. The CDR3 runs 16 residues. The ends were cut back, 0 bases at V and 4 bases at J, with 13 bases in the middle. The germline gives CDR1 SGHRS, CDR2 YFSETQ. The CDR3 region has the DNA TGCGCCAGCAGCTTGGTACTGGGGTTTGGCACCGGGGAGCTGTTTTTT. This translates into CASSLVLGFGTGELFF.